This is a list of T cell receptor beta chains from one sample in a study of OX40 agonist ivuxolimab in advanced cancers. TCRdb keeps only in-frame clones here, not all; method: immunoSEQ multiplex PCR. The table records approximately 100,000 clones, 70% to 85% of them present only once. The specimen comprised CD4+ or CD8+ T cells sorted from blood, sampled in a trial of the OX40 agonist ivuxolimab. These receptors were collected from an adult with an advanced solid tumor such as melanoma, head and neck, liver or kidney cancer. The CDR3 runs from the conserved cysteine through the conserved F or W. The D gene is left open where the match is weak. Only part of the rows carry a size: once, few, many, or a class if the clone is expanded.

d_call	v_call	clone_size	j_call	cdr3_nt	cdr3_aa
-	TRBV9	-	TRBJ2-3	TGTGCCAGCAGCGTAGACCCTAGCACAGATACGCAGTATTTT	CASSVDPSTDTQYF
-	TRBV19	-	TRBJ1-2	TGTGCCAGTAGTATAGCCGGGACAGGCTACACCTTC	CASSIAGTGYTF
-	TRBV10-3	-	TRBJ1-6	TGTGCCTCCGGGGGGACGGATAATTCACCCCTCCACTTT	CASGGTDNSPLHF
-	TRBV5-4	-	TRBJ2-7	TGTGCCAGCAGCTTTGGGGGCCTCGAGCAGTACTTC	CASSFGGLEQYF
TRBD1	TRBV19	-	TRBJ1-2	TGTGCCAGTAGTATAGGGGGACAGGGGCACTATGGCTACACCTTC	CASSIGGQGHYGYTF
-	TRBV11-2	-	TRBJ2-7	TGTGCCAGCAGCTTAGATCAAGCGGGACAGATTTCCTACGAGCAGTACTTC	CASSLDQAGQISYEQYF
TRBD2	TRBV13	-	TRBJ2-2	TGTGCCAGTAGCTTTTTGACTAGCGGGAGCCTGTTGGTGAACACCGGGGAGCTGTTTTTT	CASSFLTSGSLLVNTGELFF
-	TRBV10-3	-	TRBJ2-3	TGTGCCATCAGTCCGGGCCTAAACACAGATACGCAGTATTTT	CAISPGLNTDTQYF
-	TRBV28	-	TRBJ1-2	TGTGCCAGCAGAACGGATCCCGTAGGCTACACCTTC	CASRTDPVGYTF
TRBD2	TRBV5-1	-	TRBJ2-7	TGCGCCAGCAGCTTGCAATCTAGCGGAAGCTACGAGCAGTACTTC	CASSLQSSGSYEQYF
-	TRBV6-1	-	TRBJ2-2	TGTGCCCACGGGAGAAATATATTCGGGGAGCTGTTTTTT	CAHGRNIFGELFF
-	TRBV19	-	TRBJ1-5	TGTGCCAGTAGTATGGATGGGGGGGTAGGTCAGCCCCAGCATTTT	CASSMDGGVGQPQHF
-	TRBV9	-	TRBJ2-3	TGTGCCAGCAGCGTAGCTGGGACTACAGATACGCAGTATTTT	CASSVAGTTDTQYF
TRBD2	TRBV5-1	-	TRBJ2-3	TGCGCCAGCAGCCTTGAAGACGGGACTAGCGAGTATACGCAGTATTTT	CASSLEDGTSEYTQYF
-	TRBV7-9	-	TRBJ1-1	TGTGCCAGCAGCTTTACAGTTGAAGCTTTCTTT	CASSFTVEAFF
TRBD1	TRBV5-6	few	TRBJ2-1	TGTGCCAGCAGCTTGGATGTTGGGACAGGGACGAATGAGCAGTTCTTC	CASSLDVGTGTNEQFF
-	TRBV7-9	-	TRBJ2-7	TGTGCTTGGGTCGCGGTGGGAGGTTACGAGCAGTACTTC	CAWVAVGGYEQYF
TRBD2	TRBV30	-	TRBJ2-7	TGTGCCTGGAGTGTGGCTAGCGGACACTACGAGCAGTACTTC	CAWSVASGHYEQYF
-	TRBV6-1	-	TRBJ1-2	TGTGCCAGCAGGAAGTCCCCAGCCCTCGGCTATGGCTACACCTTC	CASRKSPALGYGYTF
-	TRBV4-2	-	TRBJ2-7	TGTGCCAGCAGCCACGCCAGGGACTCCTACGAGCAGTACTTC	CASSHARDSYEQYF